This passage covers 15 T cell receptor beta chains from one sample sequenced in a study of blood T cell repertoires in COVID-19. This table comes from immunoSEQ multiplex PCR, and its TCRdb copy is limited to in-frame clones, with some not included. This table holds some 160,000 clones, around 80% found once. The sequencing sample was made of peripheral blood. Receptors were obtained from a man in his sixties or seventies with active or convalescent COVID-19.

The chain links TRBV5-1 to TRBJ2-3; TRBD2 agrees at 9 bases. Germline trimming cut 0 bases from V and 4 bases from J; bases unmatched to any gene: 3. The CDR3 covers 15 residues. Germline loops: CDR1 SGHRS, CDR2 YFSETQ. The CDR3 region is CASSLVGLASDTQYF. CDR3 bases: TGCGCCAGCAGCTTGGTTGGACTAGCGTCAGATACGCAGTATTTT.

J is TRBJ1-3 and V is TRBV9; 10 bases map to TRBD1. The CDR3 totals 16 residues. From germline, CDR1 is SGDLS and CDR2 YYNGEE. J gave up 0 bases and V 3 bases, and 3 bases lay outside the gene matches. The CDR3 spells CASSERTGGSGNTIYF. The CDR3 region has the DNA TGTGCCAGCAGCGAGCGGACAGGGGGCTCTGGAAACACCATATATTTT.

This chain joins TRBV6-6 and TRBJ1-1, with 9 bases identical to TRBD1. This CDR3 is built from 15 residues. Unmatched junction bases numbered 11, after V lost 6 bases and J lost 6 bases. Germline-derived CDR1 and CDR2 are MNHNY and SVGAGI (reference sequence). The DNA for the CDR3 is TGTGCCAGCAGCCCCTCCGGGACAGGGATTTCTGAAGCTTTCTTT. Translation: CASSPSGTGISEAFF.

This clone was detected many times. The chain is built from TRBV11-2 and TRBJ2-3; 8 bases align to TRBD2. The CDR3 totals 16 residues. Germline V gene data show CDR1 as SGHAT and CDR2 as FQNNGV. The V gene end was trimmed by 2 bases and the J gene end by 5 bases; junction bases not matched to a gene: 9. In nucleotides, the CDR3 is TGTGCCAGCAGCTTAAGCGGGGGCCCCCTTGGAGATACGCAGTATTTT. Translation gives CASSLSGGPLGDTQYF.

This sequence joins TRBV19 and TRBJ1-3, with D unclear. The germline V and J ends were trimmed by 8 bases and 0 bases, with 11 bases remaining between them. The germline CDR1 and CDR2 sequences are LNHDA and SQIVND (reference sequence). This CDR3 spans 14 amino acids. CDR3 nucleotide sequence: TGTGCCAGTTCCTCAAGCAACTCTGGAAACACCATATATTTT. Amino acid sequence: CASSSSNSGNTIYF.

The chain joins TRBV5-4 to TRBJ1-2, with 11 bases identical to TRBD1. The CDR3 has 16 residues. Germline-derived CDR1 and CDR2 are SGHNT and YYREEE (reference sequence). With 4 bases clipped from V and 7 bases from J, the junction kept 12 bases outside the gene matches. The CDR3 reads CASSGGGTGGGGGYTF. DNA of the CDR3: TGTGCCAGCAGCGGGGGAGGGACAGGGGGTGGAGGTGGCTACACCTTC.

The chain combines TRBV19 with TRBJ2-1; 11 bases fit TRBD1. Germline loops: CDR1 LNHDA, CDR2 SQIVND (reference sequence). Trimming at V came to 4 bases and at J to 5 bases, leaving 10 bases not matched to a gene. This CDR3 contains 17 residues. Written as DNA, the CDR3 is TGTGCCAGTAGTACACGGACAGGGGGCTATAACGACAATGAGCAGTTCTTC. As protein: CASSTRTGGYNDNEQFF.

The chain uses TRBV7-2 and TRBJ2-2; D unresolved. Per the germline V gene, CDR1 is SGHTA and CDR2 is FQGNSA. The CDR3 is 14 amino acids. Trimming left V 8 bases short and J 0 bases short, with 10 bases between. The CDR3 DNA is TGTGCCAGCGGCCAACCCGCGAACACCGGGGAGCTGTTTTTT. Translating gives CASGQPANTGELFF.

This chain links TRBV9 with TRBJ1-1, with D unresolved. There are 14 residues in the CDR3. Germline V lookup: CDR1 SGDLS, CDR2 YYNGEE. The ends were cut back, 2 bases at V and 2 bases at J, with 10 bases in the middle. This chain's CDR3 is CASSVGRYNTEAFF. The DNA for the CDR3 is TGTGCCAGCAGCGTGGGCCGGTACAACACTGAAGCTTTCTTT.

The chain links TRBV9 to TRBJ1-2; D gene ambiguous. CDR1 and CDR2 from the germline V gene are SGDLS and YYNGEE. The CDR3 extends over 14 amino acids. With 5 bases removed from V and 2 bases from J, the gap between germline ends came to 13 bases. CDR3 DNA sequence: TGTGCCAGCAGTCGAGGGCAGAGCAACTATGGCTACACCTTC. Protein: CASSRGQSNYGYTF.

CDR3 protein: CATLKAGHLDYGYTF. Here the CDR3 DNA reads TGTGCCACCCTAAAAGCCGGACACCTTGACTATGGCTACACCTTC. The chain carries TRBV15 and TRBJ1-2; possibly TRBD1 for D (5 bases). V lost 8 bases and J lost 3, with 19 bases in between. Germline loops: CDR1 LNHNV, CDR2 YYDKDF (reference sequence). This CDR3 has 15 amino acids.

V usage is TRBV3-1 (or the pseudogene TRBV3-2) and J usage is TRBJ2-2; TRBD2 matches 8 bases. CDR3 length equals 21 residues. V was pared by 5 bases and J by 4 bases, with 24 bases of the junction left unmatched. Germline CDR1 is LGHDT and CDR2 is YNNKEL (reference sequence). DNA of the CDR3: TGTGCCAGCAGCGAAAGATCCCCTATAAGACCGGGACTAGTGCCCACCGGGGAGCTGTTTTTT. Encoded protein: CASSERSPIRPGLVPTGELFF.

The V call is TRBV5-1, the J call TRBJ2-3, with TRBD2 identical over 7 bases. The CDR3 loop spans 14 amino acids. The ends lost 4 bases at V and 6 bases at J; junction bases unmatched: 8. Germline V gene sequence: CDR1 SGHRS, CDR2 YFSETQ. Written as DNA, the CDR3 is TGCGCCAGCAGCAGCGGGACGCCGGGGGATACGCAGTATTTT. This encodes CASSSGTPGDTQYF.

This rearrangement joins TRBV10-3 to TRBJ1-1, with D uncertain. Per germline, CDR1 ENHRY and CDR2 SYGVKD. V lost 2 bases and J 8 bases, leaving 12 bases between the germline ends. The CDR3 spans 13 residues. This CDR3 reads CAISEGFTEEAFF. In DNA, the CDR3 is TGTGCCATCAGTGAGGGGTTTACAGAGGAAGCTTTCTTT.

V gene TRBV27 combines with J gene TRBJ1-3; 7 bases agree with TRBD1. J gave up 0 bases and V 6 bases, and 8 bases lay outside the gene matches. The CDR3 has 16 residues. Germline CDR1 reads MNHEY; CDR2 reads SMNVEV (reference sequence). CDR3 protein: CASSDGTAASGNTIYF. In DNA form, the CDR3 reads TGTGCCAGCAGCGACGGGACAGCCGCCTCTGGAAACACCATATATTTT.